This T cell receptor beta chain was identified during a study of patients and donors after allogeneic stem cell transplantation. This clonotype was observed at least ten times. Germline lookup yields CDR1 SGHDT and CDR2 YYEEEE. Trimming cost V 4 bases and J 2 bases; bases outside gene matches: 10. This CDR3 is built from 17 residues. TCRdb re-called the RT-PCR reads with MiXCR, one entry per CDR3 protein. This sample has 20,000 or so distinct CDR3 sequences, with about 5% found just once. This clonotype originated in a human donor who was either an allogeneic HSCT recipient or a stem cell or donor lymphocyte infusion donor (not recorded which). It is not recorded whose cells these are; they may come from a transplant donor. The sample comprised blood, either unsorted or a sorted T cell fraction (not recorded which). V usage is TRBV5-6 and J usage is TRBJ2-5; 11 nucleotides match TRBD2. CDR3 DNA sequence: TGTGCCAGCAGCCCGGGAGTAGCGGGGGGGAGACAAGAGACCCAGTACTTC. This gives the protein CASSPGVAGGRQETQYF. The complete variable domain, with remaining parts taken from reference TRBV5-6 and TRBJ2-5, reads DAGVTQSPTHLIKTRGQQVTLRCSPKSGHDTVSWYQQALGQGPQFIFQYYEEEERQRGNFPDRFSGHQFPNYSSELNVNALLLGDSALYLCASSPGVAGGRQETQYFGPGTRLLVL.